The 21 T cell receptor beta chains presented below share a single source sample, sequenced in a study of blood T cells in healthy people across ages. A second PCR of 7 to 11 cycles used a sample-barcoded 5' primer and a J-beta primer mix. Each CDR3 protein gets one entry after TCRdb re-called the 5' RACE reads with MiXCR. The sample has 1.5 million to 2 million distinct CDR3 sequences, roughly 49% seen once. Sequencing used blood. The receptor source for this set is a woman in her forties in good health.

The chain is built from TRBV20-1 and TRBJ2-5, with 8 bases that match TRBD2. This CDR3 is 15 amino acids long. CDR1 and CDR2 (germline): DFQATT, SNEGSKA (reference sequence). V lost 1 base, J lost 1 base, and 5 bases stayed unmatched. The CDR3 DNA sequence: TGCAGTGCTAGAGTCCGGGGGGGTTTCCAAGAGACCCAGTACTTC. As protein: CSARVRGGFQETQYF.

There are a few counts of this clonotype. V and J are TRBV28 and TRBJ2-3, with a tentative D call TRBD1 (5 bases). This CDR3 spans 16 amino acids. V lost 5 bases to trimming and J lost 2 bases, with 17 bases between them. Germline V gives CDR1 MDHEN, CDR2 SYDVKM. CDR3 sequence: CASSGWGRVYTDTQYF. The CDR3 DNA sequence: TGTGCCAGCAGTGGGTGGGGCAGGGTCTACACAGATACGCAGTATTTT.

The chain recombines TRBV4-1 with TRBJ1-2; the D gene is possibly TRBD1 (6 bases). CDR1 is MGHRA, CDR2 YSYEKL, per germline. Trimming took off 4 bases at V and 1 base at J, with 13 bases between the two ends. The CDR3 consists of 15 residues. In DNA, the CDR3 is TGCGCCAGCAGCCCCGGGACACAGGATAACTATGGCTACACCTTC. It translates to CASSPGTQDNYGYTF.

The genes are TRBV4-3 and TRBJ1-4, with D possibly TRBD1 on 5 matching bases. Germline CDR1 is LGHNA and CDR2 is YSLEER. Trimming left V 1 base short and J 10 bases short, with 22 bases between. This CDR3 has 17 residues. The CDR3 loop reads CASSQAGTPRGRGKLFF. The CDR3 bases are TGCGCCAGCAGCCAAGCCGGGACCCCGAGAGGTCGCGGAAAACTGTTTTTT.

The chain links TRBV5-1 to TRBJ2-7; the match to TRBD2 covers 7 bases. Trimming at V came to 3 bases and at J to 6 bases, leaving 9 bases not matched to a gene. The V gene's germline CDR1 is SGHRS and CDR2 YFSETQ. The CDR3 runs to 14 residues. CDR3 sequence (DNA): TGCGCCAGCAGCTCCCGGGACTACCATCCCGAGCAGTACTTC. This translates into CASSSRDYHPEQYF.

The chain couples TRBV5-6 to TRBJ2-3; TRBD2 is a possible D gene (6 bases). CDR1 is SGHDT, CDR2 YYEEEE, per germline. Deletions cut 4 bases from V and 12 bases from J, with 21 bases between. CDR3 length: 14 residues. This chain's CDR3 is CASSGGLSNDPQYF. CDR3 DNA: TGTGCCAGCAGCGGAGGGCTCTCCAATGACCCACAGTATTTT.

The chain carries TRBV27 and TRBJ1-2; no clear D gene. Germline V gene data show CDR1 as MNHEY and CDR2 as SMNVEV (reference sequence). Trimming cost V 5 bases and J 2 bases, with 9 bases left between them. This CDR3 region has 13 residues. This chain's CDR3 is CASSPHINYGYTF. The CDR3 bases are TGTGCCAGCAGTCCCCATATAAACTATGGCTACACCTTC.

This chain uses TRBV25-1 with TRBJ2-1; tentative D call: TRBD2 (5 bases). This CDR3 has 13 residues. V lost 7 bases, J lost 9 bases, and 16 bases lay in between. Germline CDR1 MGHDK, CDR2 SYGVNS. The CDR3 region is CASKLTNSGEQFF. The CDR3 DNA follows: TGTGCCAGCAAGCTGACTAATTCCGGTGAGCAGTTCTTC.

This chain joins TRBV4-1 and TRBJ1-5, with TRBD1 matching over 8 bases. CDR1 and CDR2 (germline): MGHRA, YSYEKL. V was clipped by 0 bases and J by 0 bases; unmatched bases: 4. The CDR3 has 17 residues. This CDR3 reads CASSQDGRGPSNQPQHF. CDR3 in DNA: TGCGCCAGCAGCCAAGATGGCAGGGGGCCTAGCAATCAGCCCCAGCATTTT.

The V gene is TRBV28, the J gene TRBJ2-4; D ambiguous. CDR3 length equals 14 residues. V lost 6 bases, J lost 9 bases, and 18 bases lay in between. CDR1 MDHEN and CDR2 SYDVKM come from the germline V gene. CDR3 loop: CASSPPAPRAIQYF. CDR3 DNA: TGTGCCAGCAGCCCCCCCGCCCCACGGGCCATTCAGTACTTC.

This chain links TRBV5-6 with TRBJ1-4; D perhaps matches TRBD1 (6 bases). Germline values: CDR1 SGHDT, CDR2 YYEEEE. The CDR3 length is 15 residues. V lost 0 bases, J lost 7 bases, and 13 bases lay in between. The CDR3 region has the DNA TGTGCCAGCAGCTTGGCCGGGGGGCTCGGTGAAAAACTGTTTTTT. Translating it yields CASSLAGGLGEKLFF.

CDR3 region: CASAGQGMRWGYTF. For the CDR3, the DNA is TGTGCCAGTGCCGGACAGGGGATGCGATGGGGCTACACCTTC. The gene calls are TRBV7-2 and TRBJ1-2; 9 positions agree with TRBD1. With V trimmed by 9 bases and J by 8 bases, 13 bases remained unmatched. This CDR3 has 14 amino acids. Germline V lookup: CDR1 SGHTA, CDR2 FQGNSA.

The chain uses TRBV27 and TRBJ1-2; TRBD1 matches at 8 bases. The CDR3 has 14 amino acids. Germline V gene data show CDR1 as MNHEY and CDR2 as SMNVEV (reference sequence). The junction had 9 bases not matched to a gene; V was cut back by 5 bases and J by 7 bases. The CDR3: CASSPDGQGCGYTF. In DNA, the CDR3 is TGTGCCAGCAGTCCCGATGGACAGGGTTGTGGCTACACCTTC.

The rearrangement links TRBV20-1 to TRBJ2-1; 10 bases align to TRBD2. The CDR3 is 13 residues long. V gave up 1 base and J gave up 15 bases; unmatched junction bases: 9. Per germline, CDR1 DFQATT and CDR2 SNEGSKA (reference sequence). The chain's CDR3 is CSARVLAGATGFF. The CDR3 nucleotides are TGCAGTGCTAGAGTGCTAGCGGGGGCCACGGGGTTCTTC.

This clonotype was seen once. The chain employs TRBV29-1 and TRBJ1-2, with TRBD1 matching 10 bases. V dropped 6 bases and J dropped 3; count of bases not matched to a gene: 10. Germline CDR1 reads SQVTM; CDR2 reads ANQGSEA. This CDR3 has 15 amino acids. The CDR3: CSVSRTGGLYYGYTF. The CDR3 region has the DNA TGCAGCGTATCTCGGACAGGGGGTCTTTACTATGGCTACACCTTC. The full variable domain, in which reference TRBV29-1 and TRBJ1-2 provide the parts outside the CDR3, is SAVISQKPSRDICQRGTSLTIQCQVDSQVTMMFWYRQQPGQSLTLIATANQGSEATYESGFVIDKFPISRPNLTFSTLTVSNMSPEDSSIYLCSVSRTGGLYYGYTFGSGTRLTVV.

This clonotype has only a few counts. This chain uses TRBV7-2 with TRBJ2-1, with D hard to call. The CDR3 contains 13 residues. The germline V gene has CDR1 SGHTA and CDR2 FQGNSA. The V gene lost 4 bases and the J gene lost 6 bases, with 10 bases spanning the gap. The CDR3 is CASSSFSPNEQFF. The CDR3 DNA follows: TGTGCCAGCAGCTCTTTTTCCCCCAATGAGCAGTTCTTC.

J is TRBJ2-3 and V is TRBV9; D may be TRBD1 (5 bases). The CDR3 spans 17 residues. CDR1 SGDLS and CDR2 YYNGEE come from the germline V gene. Trimming shortened V by 4 bases and J by 0 bases, and 18 bases separated the two germline ends. CDR3 bases: TGTGCCAGCAGCTCCAACCCAGACAGATCTAGCACAGATACGCAGTATTTT. As protein: CASSSNPDRSSTDTQYF.

The rearrangement joins TRBV5-1 to TRBJ2-4; perhaps D is TRBD1 or TRBD2 (5 bases each). Germline CDR1 is SGHRS and CDR2 is YFSETQ. CDR3 size: 16 residues. V lost 4 bases, J lost 8 bases, and 22 bases lay in between. CDR3 coding DNA: TGCGCCAGCAGCCCGGACTCCCTCGAAACAGGAGACATTCAGTACTTC. Translating it yields CASSPDSLETGDIQYF.

The CDR3 loop is CASSYSGTSGKTQYF. The CDR3 DNA reads TGTGCCAGCAGTTACTCTGGGACTAGCGGGAAGACCCAGTACTTC. The V gene is TRBV6-2 or TRBV6-3, the J gene TRBJ2-4, with 13 bases aligning to TRBD2. The J call could be wrong; TRBJ2-5 is a better fit for the DNA end. The germline V gene encodes CDR1 MNHEY and CDR2 SVGEGT. The CDR3 is 15 amino acids.

This CDR3 is CASAQGTGRDTQYF. The CDR3 coding sequence is TGTGCCAGCGCTCAAGGGACAGGGAGAGATACGCAGTATTTT. This chain uses TRBV18 with TRBJ2-3, with 9 bases aligning to TRBD1. The junction had 8 bases not matched to a gene; V was cut back by 8 bases and J by 5 bases. The CDR3 contains 14 residues. The germline CDR1 and CDR2 sequences are KGHSH and LQKENI.

The chain employs TRBV25-1 and TRBJ1-2; TRBD1 aligns across 8 bases. Per the germline V gene, CDR1 is MGHDK and CDR2 is SYGVNS. CDR3 length equals 15 residues. V shed 6 bases, J shed 2 bases, and the junction held 8 bases outside the gene matches. CDR3 coding DNA: TGTGCCAGCAGGGAAGGGACAGGTGGGAACTATGGCTACACCTTC. Translation: CASREGTGGNYGYTF.